This T cell receptor beta chain emerged from a study of regulatory T cells in long-lasting Graves disease (TCRdb year 2021). Background on the whole study: Antithyroid drugs had been taken for less than 3 months by newly diagnosed Graves' disease patients. A total of about 33 samples underwent TCR sequencing, from roughly 13 patients with persistent Graves' disease and approximately 20 patients with newly diagnosed Graves' disease. The study took place in China and was registered as a clinical trial. Persistent Graves' disease patients were compared with newly diagnosed Graves' disease patients by peripheral blood TCR sequencing and RNA sequencing.

Measured from the cysteine to the phenylalanine, the CDR3 is 13 residues long. Only the CDR3 DNA is retained, 39 bases long and in frame from the first base. CDR1 and CDR2, looked up from the germline V gene (reference sequence), are GTSNPN and SVGIG. Between the V and J ends, shortened by 4 bases and 6 bases respectively, the junction contains 14 bases. In light of the paper, this sample's time point label describes: newly diagnosed GD, antithyroid drugs for less than 3 months. For both TCR sequencing and RNA sequencing, RNA was extracted from PBMCs using TRIzol. The diagnosis of Graves' disease was made according to American Thyroid Association guidelines. Patients were recruited from an endocrinology department in Xi'an, China. Each patient gave 7 to 9.5 milliliters of peripheral blood, collected in an EDTA anticoagulant tube. Ficoll Paque Plus density gradient separation was used to isolate PBMCs, and no additional T cell sorting was done. An Agilent 2100 Bioanalyzer and agarose gel were used to assess RNA quality, and a NanoDrop 2000 was used to measure RNA concentration.

Here is what the overall study found, with its caveats: Preferential use of TRBV28, TRBJ1-2 and TRBJ2-5 was observed in persistent disease, whereas TRBV20-1 and TRBJ2-1 were favored in newly diagnosed disease. Lower TCR Shannon entropy and fewer highly expanded clones were observed in persistent Graves' disease patients than in newly diagnosed patients, which suggested clonal expansion. Patients with persistent disease shared more public clonotypes (about 2,500) than newly diagnosed patients did (966). Only peripheral blood was studied, because thyroid tissue, the primary lesion, was inaccessible. Sequencing and analysis were restricted to the TCR beta chain. The small sample size was acknowledged by the authors as a limitation that may reduce accuracy.

This clonotype was found many times. The antigen it binds to is not known. No quality values exist for individual bases; no much larger clone is one base distant. The library was generated by multiplex PCR. Sequencing was performed on an Illumina HiSeq 4000. TCR beta libraries were built with iRepertoire HTBI primers and Arm-PCR amplification of CDR3 regions. Before sequencing, the PCR products underwent gel purification. As for how the authors treated the data: Gene usage analysis of CDR3 amino acid clonotypes relied on the roughly 67 TRBV and 14 TRBJ segments identified across samples. COPE and FqMerger were used to merge the filtered high-quality paired reads into contigs. BLAST was used to align contigs to IMGT TRBV, TRBD and TRBJ reference genes, and CDR3 was defined according to IMGT. Any clonotype with a frequency above 0.1% was counted as a highly expanded clone. Repertoire diversity was measured by Shannon entropy, and V-J evenness by the Gini coefficient. A clonotype found in more than one individual was treated as public. In TCRdb, the public reads were trimmed at Q25 with fastp and aligned with MiXCR, with productive beta chains retained. Under each unique CDR3 protein, matching rows form one entry showing the most common genes and DNA. These V and J calls are TCRdb output, not the study's own analysis. Here the sample has under 250,000 distinct CDR3 sequences; roughly 21% occur a single time. Clones ranked in the top ten supply approximately 15% of the sample.

The material sequenced was peripheral blood mononuclear cells (PBMCs), taken at new diagnosis, from a patient treated with antithyroid drugs. The TCR originated in a female donor with Graves disease. The chain joins TRBV30 to TRBJ2-3, with no confident D gene call. Read as DNA, the sequence is TGTGCCTGGAACCAGAAGAGTGTTGATACGCAGTATTTT. Translation gives CAWNQKSVDTQYF.